The clone carrying this TCR beta chain appeared once. Its specificity is not known. V gave up 5 bases and J gave up 4 bases, with 12 bases separating them. The CDR3 loop spans 14 amino acids. Germline values: CDR1 KGHSH, CDR2 LQKENI. These data are taken from a study of cytomegalovirus exposure and HLA in healthy donors. The PCR was carried out with 60 Vbeta primers and 13 Jbeta primers. TCRdb's copy holds only in-frame clones and misses some; the assay was immunoSEQ multiplex PCR. Of under 200,000 clones listed, around 77% are singletons. Study-level results: Earlier findings revealed that most TCR beta V segments proved productive either about 90% or about 30% of the time. Presence/absence analyses assumed roughly uniform sequencing depth across donors. In a later analysis, specific HLA alleles were associated with more than 15,000 TCR beta sequences at a 0.05 false discovery rate.

This chain uses TRBV18 with TRBJ1-5; unclear D gene. This receptor was taken from a man aged 35-49 years in good health and CMV-seronegative. Source material: PBMCs. The CDR3 spells CASSWTEGNQPQHF. Written as DNA, the CDR3 is TGTGCCAGCTCATGGACGGAGGGAAATCAGCCCCAGCATTTT.